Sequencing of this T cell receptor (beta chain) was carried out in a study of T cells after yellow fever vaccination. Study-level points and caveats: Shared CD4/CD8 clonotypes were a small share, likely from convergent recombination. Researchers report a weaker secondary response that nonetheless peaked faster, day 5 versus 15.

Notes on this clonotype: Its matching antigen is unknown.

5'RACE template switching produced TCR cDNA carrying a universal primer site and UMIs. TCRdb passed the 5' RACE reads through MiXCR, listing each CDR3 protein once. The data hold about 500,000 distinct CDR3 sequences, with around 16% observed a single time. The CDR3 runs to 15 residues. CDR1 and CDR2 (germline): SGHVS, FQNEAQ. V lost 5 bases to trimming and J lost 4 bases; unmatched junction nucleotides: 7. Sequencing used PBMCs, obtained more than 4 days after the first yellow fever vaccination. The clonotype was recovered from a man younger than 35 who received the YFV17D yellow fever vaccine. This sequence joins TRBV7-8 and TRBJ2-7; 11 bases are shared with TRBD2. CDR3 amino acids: CASSLLAGGPYEQYF. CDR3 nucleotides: TGTGCCAGCAGCCTGCTAGCGGGGGGCCCGTACGAGCAGTACTTC.